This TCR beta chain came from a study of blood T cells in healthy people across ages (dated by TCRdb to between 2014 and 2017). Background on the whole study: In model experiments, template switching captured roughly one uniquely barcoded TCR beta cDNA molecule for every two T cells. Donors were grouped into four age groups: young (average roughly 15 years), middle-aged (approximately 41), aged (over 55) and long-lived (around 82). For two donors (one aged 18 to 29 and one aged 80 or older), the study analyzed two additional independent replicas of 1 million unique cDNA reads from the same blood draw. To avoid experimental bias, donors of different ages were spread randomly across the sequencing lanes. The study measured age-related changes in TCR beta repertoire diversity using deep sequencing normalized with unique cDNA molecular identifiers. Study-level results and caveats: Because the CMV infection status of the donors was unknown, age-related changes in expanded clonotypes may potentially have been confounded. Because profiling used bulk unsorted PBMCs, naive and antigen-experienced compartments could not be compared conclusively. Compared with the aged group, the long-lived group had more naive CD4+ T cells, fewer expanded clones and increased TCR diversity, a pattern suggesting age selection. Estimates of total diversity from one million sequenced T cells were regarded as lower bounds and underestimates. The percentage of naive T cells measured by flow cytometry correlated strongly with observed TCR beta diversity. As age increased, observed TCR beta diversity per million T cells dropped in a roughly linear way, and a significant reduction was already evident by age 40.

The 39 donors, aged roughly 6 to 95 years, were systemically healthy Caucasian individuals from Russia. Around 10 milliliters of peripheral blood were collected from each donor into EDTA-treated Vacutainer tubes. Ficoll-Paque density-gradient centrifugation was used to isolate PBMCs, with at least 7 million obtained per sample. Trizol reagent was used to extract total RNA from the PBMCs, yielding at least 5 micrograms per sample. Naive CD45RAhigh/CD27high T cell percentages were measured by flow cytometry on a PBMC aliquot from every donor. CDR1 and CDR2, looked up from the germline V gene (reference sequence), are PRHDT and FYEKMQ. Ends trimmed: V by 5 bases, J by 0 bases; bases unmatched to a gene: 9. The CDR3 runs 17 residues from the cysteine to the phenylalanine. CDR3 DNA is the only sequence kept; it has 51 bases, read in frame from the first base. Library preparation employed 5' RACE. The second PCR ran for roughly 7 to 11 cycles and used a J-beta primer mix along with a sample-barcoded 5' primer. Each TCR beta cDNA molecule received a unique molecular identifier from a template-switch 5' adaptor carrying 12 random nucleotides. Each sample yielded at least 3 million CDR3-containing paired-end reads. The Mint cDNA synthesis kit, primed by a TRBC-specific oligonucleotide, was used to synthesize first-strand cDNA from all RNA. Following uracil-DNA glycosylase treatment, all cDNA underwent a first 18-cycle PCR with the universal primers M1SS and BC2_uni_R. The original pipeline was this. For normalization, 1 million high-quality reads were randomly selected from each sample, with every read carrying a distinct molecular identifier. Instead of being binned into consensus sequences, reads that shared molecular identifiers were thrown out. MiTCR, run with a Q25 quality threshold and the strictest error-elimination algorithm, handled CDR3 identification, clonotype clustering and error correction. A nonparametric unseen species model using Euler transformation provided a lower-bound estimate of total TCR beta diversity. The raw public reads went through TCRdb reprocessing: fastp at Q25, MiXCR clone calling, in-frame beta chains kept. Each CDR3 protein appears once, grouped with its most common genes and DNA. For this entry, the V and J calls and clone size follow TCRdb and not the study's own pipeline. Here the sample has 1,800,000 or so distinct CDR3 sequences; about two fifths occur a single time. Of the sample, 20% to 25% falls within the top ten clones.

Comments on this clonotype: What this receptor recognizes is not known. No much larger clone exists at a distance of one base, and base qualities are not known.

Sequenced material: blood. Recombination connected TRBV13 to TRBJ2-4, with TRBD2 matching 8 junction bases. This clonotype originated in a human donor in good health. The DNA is TGTGCCAGCAGCGTCCCAACTAGCGGAATAGCCAAAAACATTCAGTACTTC. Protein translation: CASSVPTSGIAKNIQYF.